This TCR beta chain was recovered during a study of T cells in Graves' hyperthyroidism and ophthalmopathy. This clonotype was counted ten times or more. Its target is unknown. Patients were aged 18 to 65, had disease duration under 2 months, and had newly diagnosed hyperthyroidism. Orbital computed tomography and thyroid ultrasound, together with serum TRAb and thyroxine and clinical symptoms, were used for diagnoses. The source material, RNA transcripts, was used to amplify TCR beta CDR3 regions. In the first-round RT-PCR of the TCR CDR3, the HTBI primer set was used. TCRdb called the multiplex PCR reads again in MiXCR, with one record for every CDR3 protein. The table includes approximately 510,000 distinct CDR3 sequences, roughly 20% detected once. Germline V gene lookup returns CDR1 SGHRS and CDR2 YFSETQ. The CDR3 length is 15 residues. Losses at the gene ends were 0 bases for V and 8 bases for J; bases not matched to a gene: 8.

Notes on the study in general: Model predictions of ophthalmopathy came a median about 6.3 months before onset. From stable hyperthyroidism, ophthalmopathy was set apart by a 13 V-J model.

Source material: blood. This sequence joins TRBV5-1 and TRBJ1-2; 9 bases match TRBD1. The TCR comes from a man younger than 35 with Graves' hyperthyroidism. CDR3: CASSLELQGAWGYTF. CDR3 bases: TGCGCCAGCAGCTTGGAGTTACAGGGGGCATGGGGCTACACCTTC.